These T cell receptor beta chains were read from a single sample in a study of T cell changes during pregnancy in multiple sclerosis. Clones were read by immunoSEQ multiplex PCR, and TCRdb kept only the in-frame ones, dropping some. The sample includes tens of thousands of clones, about 96% of them seen just once. The sequencing here drew on CD8+ T cells from peripheral blood mononuclear cells, taken after pregnancy. The receptors were sampled from a female donor with multiple sclerosis, enrolled in a pregnancy study. Each CDR3 is given with its conserved first and last residue. A D gene is named only where the DNA matches it firmly. Size is omitted from some rows. Given values are once, few, many or a class for expanded clones.

d_gene: TRBD1
v_gene: TRBV5-1
abundance: -
j_gene: TRBJ2-5
CDR3aa: CASSLPTGGFDETQYF
CDR3nt: TGCGCCAGCAGCTTACCGACAGGGGGGTTTGATGAGACCCAGTACTTC

d_gene: -
v_gene: TRBV11-3
abundance: -
j_gene: TRBJ2-7
CDR3aa: CASSLGVAVVQYF
CDR3nt: TGTGCCAGCAGCTTAGGGGTAGCAGTAGTGCAGTACTTC

d_gene: -
v_gene: TRBV30
abundance: -
j_gene: TRBJ1-4
CDR3aa: CAWRTLTRGEKLFF
CDR3nt: TGTGCCTGGAGAACCCTCACAAGGGGCGAAAAACTGTTTTTT

d_gene: -
v_gene: TRBV2
abundance: -
j_gene: TRBJ2-4
CDR3aa: CASSVSPLAKNIQYF
CDR3nt: TGTGCCAGCAGTGTGAGCCCTTTGGCCAAAAACATTCAGTACTTC

d_gene: -
v_gene: TRBV4-1
abundance: -
j_gene: TRBJ1-5
CDR3aa: CASSQYRESNQPQHF
CDR3nt: TGCGCCAGCAGCCAATACAGGGAAAGCAATCAGCCCCAGCATTTT

d_gene: TRBD2
v_gene: TRBV7-6
abundance: -
j_gene: TRBJ2-7
CDR3aa: CASSRGEAEQYF
CDR3nt: TGTGCCAGCAGCCGGGGGGAGGCCGAGCAGTACTTC

d_gene: -
v_gene: TRBV11-1
abundance: -
j_gene: TRBJ2-1
CDR3aa: CASSLKGPRAYWGDEQFF
CDR3nt: TGTGCCAGCAGCTTAAAGGGTCCCCGGGCCTACTGGGGGGATGAGCAGTTCTTC

d_gene: TRBD1
v_gene: TRBV2
abundance: -
j_gene: TRBJ2-7
CDR3aa: CASSVSGGLSYEQYF
CDR3nt: TGTGCCAGCAGTGTTTCAGGGGGCCTCTCCTACGAGCAGTACTTC

d_gene: TRBD1
v_gene: TRBV25-1
abundance: -
j_gene: TRBJ2-4
CDR3aa: CASSEGTGSNIQYF
CDR3nt: TGTGCCAGCAGTGAGGGGACAGGGAGCAACATTCAGTACTTC

d_gene: -
v_gene: TRBV19
abundance: -
j_gene: TRBJ1-1
CDR3aa: CASSISGGLMNTEAFF
CDR3nt: TGTGCCAGTAGTATATCGGGGGGCTTAATGAACACTGAAGCTTTCTTT

d_gene: -
v_gene: TRBV21-1
abundance: -
j_gene: TRBJ2-1
CDR3aa: CASSKNWTSGAPRGQFF
CDR3nt: TGTGCCAGCAGCAAAAACTGGACTAGCGGGGCTCCACGAGGGCAGTTCTTC

d_gene: -
v_gene: TRBV7-9
abundance: once
j_gene: TRBJ2-5
CDR3aa: CASSGEGGYPKETQYF
CDR3nt: TGTGCCAGCAGCGGGGAGGGGGGCTACCCTAAGGAGACCCAGTACTTC

d_gene: TRBD1
v_gene: TRBV19
abundance: -
j_gene: TRBJ2-7
CDR3aa: CASSAGQGPYEQYF
CDR3nt: TGTGCCAGTAGTGCGGGACAGGGGCCCTACGAGCAGTACTTC

d_gene: -
v_gene: TRBV28
abundance: -
j_gene: TRBJ1-5
CDR3aa: CASSLRQGSNQPQHF
CDR3nt: TGTGCCAGCAGTTTGCGACAAGGCAGCAATCAGCCCCAGCATTTT

d_gene: -
v_gene: TRBV2
abundance: -
j_gene: TRBJ2-7
CDR3aa: CAIPGQTPWEQYF
CDR3nt: TGTGCCATCCCGGGACAAACCCCCTGGGAGCAGTACTTC

d_gene: -
v_gene: TRBV15
abundance: -
j_gene: TRBJ2-7
CDR3aa: CATSRDQSHYEQYF
CDR3nt: TGTGCCACCAGCAGAGATCAGTCGCACTACGAGCAGTACTTC

d_gene: -
v_gene: TRBV14
abundance: -
j_gene: TRBJ2-7
CDR3aa: CASSQAGLSYEQYF
CDR3nt: TGTGCCAGCAGTCAGGCTGGACTTTCCTACGAGCAGTACTTC

d_gene: TRBD2
v_gene: TRBV27
abundance: once
j_gene: TRBJ2-1
CDR3aa: CASSFALAGNEQFF
CDR3nt: TGTGCCAGCAGTTTTGCACTAGCGGGCAATGAGCAGTTCTTC

d_gene: TRBD1
v_gene: TRBV5-1
abundance: -
j_gene: TRBJ2-7
CDR3aa: CASSLDSGTGGREQYF
CDR3nt: TGCGCCAGCAGCTTGGATAGCGGGACAGGGGGTAGGGAGCAGTACTTC

d_gene: TRBD1
v_gene: TRBV6-6
abundance: -
j_gene: TRBJ1-2
CDR3aa: CASSSEGQAGNYGYTF
CDR3nt: TGTGCCAGCAGTTCCGAGGGACAGGCGGGAAACTATGGCTACACCTTC

d_gene: -
v_gene: TRBV19
abundance: -
j_gene: TRBJ2-1
CDR3aa: CASSIGGTPNEQFF
CDR3nt: TGTGCCAGTAGTATAGGGGGGACTCCCAATGAGCAGTTCTTC

d_gene: -
v_gene: TRBV12-5
abundance: -
j_gene: TRBJ2-7
CDR3aa: CASGSDNYEQYF
CDR3nt: TGTGCTAGTGGTTCGGACAACTACGAGCAGTACTTC

d_gene: TRBD2
v_gene: TRBV7-9
abundance: -
j_gene: TRBJ2-7
CDR3aa: CASSSIPGTSESEQYF
CDR3nt: TGTGCCAGCAGCTCTATCCCCGGGACTAGCGAATCCGAGCAGTACTTC

d_gene: -
v_gene: TRBV19
abundance: -
j_gene: TRBJ1-5
CDR3aa: CASSLPGNGQPQHF
CDR3nt: TGTGCCAGTAGCCTCCCGGGGAACGGTCAGCCCCAGCATTTT

d_gene: -
v_gene: TRBV5-8
abundance: -
j_gene: TRBJ1-1
CDR3aa: CASSLRRTEAFF
CDR3nt: TGTGCCAGCAGCTTGAGGAGAACCGAAGCTTTCTTT

d_gene: -
v_gene: TRBV4-2
abundance: -
j_gene: TRBJ1-5
CDR3aa: CASSQGSVQPQHF
CDR3nt: TGTGCCAGCAGCCAAGGATCGGTCCAGCCCCAGCATTTT

d_gene: -
v_gene: TRBV9
abundance: -
j_gene: TRBJ2-3
CDR3aa: CASSGSSADTQYF
CDR3nt: TGTGCCAGCAGCGGTTCTAGCGCAGATACGCAGTATTTT

d_gene: TRBD1
v_gene: TRBV7-9
abundance: -
j_gene: TRBJ1-4
CDR3aa: CASSSSRQGRGNEKLFF
CDR3nt: TGTGCCAGCAGCTCATCGAGACAGGGGCGGGGTAATGAAAAACTGTTTTTT

d_gene: -
v_gene: TRBV5-1
abundance: -
j_gene: TRBJ1-2
CDR3aa: CASSLGFGTNYGYTF
CDR3nt: TGCGCCAGCAGCTTGGGCTTCGGTACTAACTATGGCTACACCTTC

d_gene: -
v_gene: TRBV5-4
abundance: -
j_gene: TRBJ2-7
CDR3aa: CASSVDSNEQYF
CDR3nt: TGTGCCAGCAGCGTTGACTCAAACGAGCAGTACTTC

d_gene: TRBD2
v_gene: TRBV28
abundance: -
j_gene: TRBJ2-2
CDR3aa: CASSLGLAGGNTGELFF
CDR3nt: TGTGCCAGCAGCCTTGGACTAGCGGGAGGGAACACCGGGGAGCTGTTTTTT

d_gene: TRBD2
v_gene: TRBV14
abundance: -
j_gene: TRBJ2-1
CDR3aa: CASSQGGASGSFGNEQFF
CDR3nt: TGTGCCAGCAGCCAAGGGGGGGCTAGCGGGAGCTTCGGCAATGAGCAGTTCTTC

d_gene: TRBD2
v_gene: TRBV29-1
abundance: -
j_gene: TRBJ2-2
CDR3aa: CSVEEGTSGRGTNTGELFF
CDR3nt: TGCAGCGTTGAAGAAGGGACTAGCGGGAGAGGAACGAACACCGGGGAGCTGTTTTTT

d_gene: -
v_gene: TRBV19
abundance: once
j_gene: TRBJ2-7
CDR3aa: CASSIGTASPHEQYF
CDR3nt: TGTGCCAGTAGTATAGGGACAGCCAGCCCCCACGAGCAGTACTTC

d_gene: -
v_gene: TRBV19
abundance: -
j_gene: TRBJ2-2
CDR3aa: CASSIGAGGELFF
CDR3nt: TGTGCCAGTAGTATAGGTGCGGGCGGGGAGCTGTTTTTT

d_gene: -
v_gene: TRBV5-4
abundance: -
j_gene: TRBJ2-5
CDR3aa: CASSLSSGEGTQYF
CDR3nt: TGTGCCAGCAGCTTGTCGTCGGGAGAGGGGACCCAGTACTTC

d_gene: TRBD1
v_gene: TRBV2
abundance: -
j_gene: TRBJ1-1
CDR3aa: CASRQSYIPGQGYENTEAFF
CDR3nt: TGTGCCAGCAGGCAAAGCTATATCCCGGGACAGGGCTACGAGAACACTGAAGCTTTCTTT

d_gene: -
v_gene: TRBV28
abundance: -
j_gene: TRBJ1-2
CDR3aa: CASSLSRVNYGYTF
CDR3nt: TGTGCCAGCAGTTTATCGAGGGTGAACTATGGCTACACCTTC

d_gene: TRBD2
v_gene: TRBV28
abundance: -
j_gene: TRBJ2-1
CDR3aa: CASRWTSGRNNEQFF
CDR3nt: TGTGCCAGCAGGTGGACTAGCGGGAGAAACAATGAGCAGTTCTTC

d_gene: TRBD2
v_gene: TRBV29-1
abundance: -
j_gene: TRBJ2-1
CDR3aa: CSVEGVWDYVGNEQFF
CDR3nt: TGCAGCGTTGAGGGGGTTTGGGACTATGTGGGCAATGAGCAGTTCTTC

d_gene: -
v_gene: TRBV10-3
abundance: -
j_gene: TRBJ2-3
CDR3aa: CASIGSGSTDTQYF
CDR3nt: TGTGCCTCCATTGGGAGCGGGAGCACAGATACGCAGTATTTT

d_gene: -
v_gene: TRBV7-8
abundance: -
j_gene: TRBJ2-7
CDR3aa: CASSLGQGSIYEQYF
CDR3nt: TGTGCCAGCAGCTTAGGGCAGGGTTCTATTTACGAGCAGTACTTC

d_gene: -
v_gene: TRBV5-4
abundance: -
j_gene: TRBJ1-1
CDR3aa: CASSFGSEAFF
CDR3nt: TGTGCCAGCAGCTTCGGGAGTGAAGCTTTCTTT

d_gene: -
v_gene: TRBV11-2
abundance: -
j_gene: TRBJ1-2
CDR3aa: CASSSGGFYGYTF
CDR3nt: TGTGCCAGCAGCTCCGGGGGATTCTATGGCTACACCTTC

d_gene: TRBD2
v_gene: TRBV7-9
abundance: -
j_gene: TRBJ2-5
CDR3aa: CASSPGGDYQETQYF
CDR3nt: TGTGCCAGCAGCCCGGGGGGGGACTACCAAGAGACCCAGTACTTC

d_gene: -
v_gene: TRBV27
abundance: -
j_gene: TRBJ2-1
CDR3aa: CASGLHNEQFF
CDR3nt: TGTGCCAGCGGACTCCACAATGAGCAGTTCTTC

d_gene: TRBD1
v_gene: TRBV5-6
abundance: -
j_gene: TRBJ2-3
CDR3aa: CASSLVGGQDTDTQYF
CDR3nt: TGTGCCAGCAGCTTGGTAGGAGGACAGGACACAGATACGCAGTATTTT

d_gene: -
v_gene: TRBV2
abundance: -
j_gene: TRBJ2-6
CDR3aa: CASFRGSGANVLTF
CDR3nt: TGTGCCAGCTTTCGGGGCTCTGGGGCCAACGTCCTGACTTTC

d_gene: -
v_gene: TRBV6-1
abundance: -
j_gene: TRBJ1-5
CDR3aa: CASSERAGWGNQPQHF
CDR3nt: TGTGCCAGCAGTGAACGGGCAGGGTGGGGCAATCAGCCCCAGCATTTT